The 25 T cell receptor beta chains given below trace back to one sample, sequenced in a study of blood T cell repertoires in COVID-19. The assay was immunoSEQ multiplex PCR, and TCRdb's table has in-frame clones only and misses some. The sample shows approximately 40,000 clones, 91% of them seen only once. The specimen was peripheral blood. The source of these receptors is a woman older than 75 with acute or convalescent COVID-19.

The V call is TRBV2, the J call TRBJ2-3, with D maybe TRBD1 (6 bases). Per the germline V gene, CDR1 is SNHLY and CDR2 is FYNNEI. CDR3 length: 14 residues. V lost 7 bases and J lost 0, with 11 bases in between. CDR3 coding DNA: TGTGCCAGCAACAGGGTTTGGAGCACAGATACGCAGTATTTT. This gives the protein CASNRVWSTDTQYF.

This chain joins TRBV27 and TRBJ1-1; a weak D match, TRBD1 (5 bases). This CDR3 spans 14 amino acids. Germline V gene lookup returns CDR1 MNHEY and CDR2 SMNVEV (reference sequence). V gave up 4 bases and J gave up 6 bases, with 15 bases separating them. The CDR3 reads CASSSDPGVPEAFF. The CDR3 DNA is TGTGCCAGCAGTTCTGACCCGGGGGTCCCTGAAGCTTTCTTT.

The chain joins TRBV23-1 to TRBJ1-2, with TRBD1 identical over 7 bases. TRBV23-1 is an open reading frame whose function is uncertain. This CDR3 has 14 amino acids. The V segment lost 6 bases and the J segment 8 bases; nucleotides outside the gene matches: 12. The CDR3 DNA is TGCGCCAGCAGACGACAGGGACAGTCCCGGGGCTACACCTTC. This gives the protein CASRRQGQSRGYTF.

The chain has TRBV30 and TRBJ1-3, with a possible D match to TRBD1 (5 bases). Germline lookup yields CDR1 GTSNPN and CDR2 SVGIG (reference sequence). CDR3 length equals 14 residues. Trimming removed 2 bases at V and 5 bases at J, with 13 bases between. CDR3: CAWSPQGVRNTIYF. DNA of the CDR3: TGTGCCTGGAGTCCCCAGGGTGTAAGAAACACCATATATTTT. Filled out from reference TRBV30 and TRBJ1-3, the complete variable domain reads SQTIHQWPATLVQPVGSPLSLECTVEGTSNPNLYWYRQAAGRGLQLLFYSVGIGQISSEVPQNLSASRPQDRQFILSSKKLLLSDSGFYLCAWSPQGVRNTIYFGEGSWLTVV.

The chain uses TRBV7-9 and TRBJ2-7; 11 bases line up with TRBD1. Per germline, CDR1 SEHNR and CDR2 FQNEAQ (reference sequence). The V segment lost 5 bases and the J segment 6 bases; nucleotides outside the gene matches: 6. The CDR3 is 14 residues long. CDR3 sequence: CASSGQGALFEQYF. The CDR3 DNA sequence: TGTGCCAGCAGCGGACAGGGGGCTTTGTTCGAGCAGTACTTC.

This clone was detected once. The chain joins TRBV4-3 to TRBJ2-2, with D unresolved. CDR1 and CDR2 (germline): LGHNA, YSLEER. With 1 base removed from V and 3 bases from J, the gap between germline ends came to 12 bases. CDR3 size: 16 residues. CDR3 protein: CASSQGTRRDTGELFF. CDR3 bases: TGCGCCAGCAGCCAAGGAACGCGGCGAGACACCGGGGAGCTGTTTTTT.

This rearrangement joins TRBV7-2 to TRBJ1-2; D unclear. Germline V gene lookup returns CDR1 SGHTA and CDR2 FQGNSA. CDR3 length: 12 residues. Trimming cost V 2 bases and J 8 bases, with 9 bases left between them. The CDR3 is CASSLNGRGYTF. DNA for the CDR3: TGTGCCAGCAGCTTAAACGGGAGGGGCTACACCTTC.

This clone was counted a single time. The J gene is TRBJ1-4, the V gene TRBV3-1 (or the pseudogene TRBV3-2), with unresolved D. V lost 4 bases to trimming and J lost 8 bases, with 14 bases between them. CDR1 is LGHDT, CDR2 YNNKEL, per germline (reference sequence). This CDR3 is 14 amino acids long. CDR3 in DNA: TGTGCCAGCAGCCCTCGCAGTTCCATCGAAAAACTGTTTTTT. Translation: CASSPRSSIEKLFF.

The chain couples TRBV3-1 (or the pseudogene TRBV3-2) to TRBJ2-3, with a weak D call TRBD2 (6 bases). From germline, CDR1 is LGHDT and CDR2 YNNKEL (reference sequence). The length of the CDR3 is 18 residues. Trimming removed 1 base from V and 4 bases from J, with 21 bases in between. The CDR3 DNA follows: TGTGCCAGCAGCCAAGTTGGGGGAGCGGCCGGCGGGGCAGATACGCAGTATTTT. The encoded protein is CASSQVGGAAGGADTQYF.

The chain is built from TRBV7-9 and TRBJ2-5; the match to TRBD2 covers 9 bases. Losses at the gene ends were 4 bases for V and 2 bases for J; bases not matched to a gene: 11. This CDR3 has 17 amino acids. Germline CDR1 reads SEHNR; CDR2 reads FQNEAQ (reference sequence). CDR3 nucleotide sequence: TGTGCCAGCAGCTCGAGTCTGACTAGCGGACAGCAAGAGACCCAGTACTTC. Translated, it gives CASSSSLTSGQQETQYF.

The J gene is TRBJ2-3, the V gene TRBV7-2; maybe TRBD2 (6 bases). The CDR3 consists of 13 residues. V shed 2 bases and J shed 6 bases, with 9 bases lying between them. Germline-derived CDR1 and CDR2 are SGHTA and FQGNSA. CDR3 in DNA: TGTGCCAGCAGCTTAAGACTAGGGGATACGCAGTATTTT. It translates to CASSLRLGDTQYF.

This chain links TRBV5-1 with TRBJ2-7, with 10 bases lining up with TRBD2. Germline CDR1 is SGHRS and CDR2 is YFSETQ. The V segment lost 4 bases and the J segment 3 bases; nucleotides outside the gene matches: 10. The CDR3 totals 16 residues. The CDR3 sequence is CASSPLGLAGVYEQYF. The CDR3 nucleotides read TGCGCCAGCAGCCCCCTGGGCCTAGCGGGGGTCTACGAGCAGTACTTC.

This chain connects TRBV6-5 to TRBJ2-3, with D perhaps TRBD2 (5 bases). From germline, CDR1 is MNHEY and CDR2 SVGAGI. The CDR3 runs to 14 residues. V lost 7 bases and J lost 0, with 11 bases in between. The CDR3 loop is CASIWAGSTDTQYF. The CDR3 nucleotides are TGTGCCAGCATTTGGGCGGGTAGCACAGATACGCAGTATTTT.

This chain links TRBV9 with TRBJ1-2; D ambiguous. The germline V gene encodes CDR1 SGDLS and CDR2 YYNGEE. Trimming took 0 bases from V and 1 from J, leaving 4 bases between them. This CDR3 is built from 13 residues. CDR3 nucleotides: TGTGCCAGCAGCGTAGTCAGTAACTATGGCTACACCTTC. It yields the protein CASSVVSNYGYTF.

The CDR3 loop reads CASSLQGAGGNQPQHF. The CDR3 nucleotides read TGTGCCAGCAGCCTACAAGGGGCGGGGGGAAATCAGCCCCAGCATTTT. The chain has TRBV7-9 and TRBJ1-5; a weak D match, TRBD1 (5 bases). V shed 5 bases and J shed 4 bases, with 18 bases lying between them. This CDR3 region has 16 residues. The V gene's germline CDR1 is SEHNR and CDR2 FQNEAQ (reference sequence).

The rearrangement uses TRBV7-2 and TRBJ1-5, with 9 bases aligning to TRBD1. Germline V gene data show CDR1 as SGHTA and CDR2 as FQGNSA. This CDR3 region has 15 residues. J gave up 2 bases and V 4 bases, and 3 bases lay outside the gene matches. The CDR3 loop reads CASSSNRGRNQPQHF. The CDR3 coding sequence is TGTGCCAGCAGCTCGAACAGGGGGCGCAATCAGCCCCAGCATTTT. Full variable domain (rest looked up from reference TRBV7-2 and TRBJ1-5): GAGVSQSPSNKVTEKGKDVELRCDPISGHTALYWYRQSLGQGLEFLIYFQGNSAPDKSGLPSDRFSAERTGGSVSTLTIQRTQQEDSAVYLCASSSNRGRNQPQHFGDGTRLSIL.

The V call is TRBV5-1, the J call TRBJ1-1; D not resolved. V lost 7 bases, J lost 1 base, and 5 bases lay in between. Germline loops: CDR1 SGHRS, CDR2 YFSETQ. This CDR3 has 11 residues. The CDR3, as DNA: TGCGCCAGCGCGGCGAACACTGAAGCTTTCTTT. As protein: CASAANTEAFF. The whole variable domain, filled in from reference TRBV5-1 and TRBJ1-1, reads KAGVTQTPRYLIKTRGQQVTLSCSPISGHRSVSWYQQTPGQGLQFLFEYFSETQRNKGNFPGRFSGRQFSNSRSEMNVSTLELGDSALYLCASAANTEAFFGQGTRLTVV.

The gene calls are TRBV5-1 and TRBJ1-2, with TRBD1 matching 7 bases. The J segment lost 4 bases and the V segment lost 0 bases, leaving 0 bases of the junction unmatched. The germline V gene encodes CDR1 SGHRS and CDR2 YFSETQ. The CDR3 extends over 13 amino acids. Written as DNA, the CDR3 is TGCGCCAGCAGCTTGGGGACAGGCTATGGCTACACCTTC. It specifies CASSLGTGYGYTF.

The rearrangement joins TRBV5-1 to TRBJ2-1; TRBD2 aligns across 7 bases. The length of the CDR3 is 15 residues. From germline, CDR1 is SGHRS and CDR2 YFSETQ. V dropped 4 bases and J dropped 8; count of bases not matched to a gene: 12. CDR3 nucleotides: TGCGCCAGCAGCCCCGGTGGGGGGGAACGAGATGAGCAGTTCTTC. Protein product: CASSPGGGERDEQFF. The full variable domain, rest sourced from reference TRBV5-1 and TRBJ2-1, is KAGVTQTPRYLIKTRGQQVTLSCSPISGHRSVSWYQQTPGQGLQFLFEYFSETQRNKGNFPGRFSGRQFSNSRSEMNVSTLELGDSALYLCASSPGGGERDEQFFGPGTRLTVL.

This rearrangement joins TRBV11-3 to TRBJ1-1; D unresolved. Germline CDR1 is SGHNT and CDR2 is YENEEA. The V and J ends lost 0 bases and 0 bases respectively, with 2 bases between them. The CDR3 runs to 13 residues. The CDR3 nucleotides read TGTGCCAGCAGCTTAGACATGAACACTGAAGCTTTCTTT. Translated, it gives CASSLDMNTEAFF.

J is TRBJ1-6 and V is TRBV28, with D possibly TRBD1 on 5 matching bases. The germline V gene encodes CDR1 MDHEN and CDR2 SYDVKM. Trimming took off 1 base at V and 8 bases at J, with 6 bases between the two ends. The CDR3 sequence is 13 residues long. The CDR3 region has the DNA TGTGCCAGCAGTTTATCGGGGGATTCACCCCTCCACTTT. It specifies CASSLSGDSPLHF.

The V and J genes are TRBV4-1 and TRBJ1-2; D is unclear. V gave up 0 bases and J gave up 1 base, with 9 bases separating them. The germline CDR1 and CDR2 sequences are MGHRA and YSYEKL. CDR3 size: 15 residues. CDR3 DNA sequence: TGCGCCAGCAGCCAAGAACAGAACTTTAACTATGGCTACACCTTC. Translated, it gives CASSQEQNFNYGYTF.

This clone was recorded a few times. The genes are TRBV5-1 and TRBJ1-4; possibly TRBD1 for D (6 bases). The CDR3 runs 15 residues. Germline loops: CDR1 SGHRS, CDR2 YFSETQ. Between the trimmed V and J ends, which lost 4 bases and 3 bases, there was a span of 13 bases. CDR3 bases: TGCGCCAGCAGCGCATCAGGGGTGGCTAATGAAAAACTGTTTTTT. It translates to CASSASGVANEKLFF.

The gene calls are TRBV11-2 and TRBJ2-7, with 8 nucleotides matching TRBD1. This CDR3 spans 17 amino acids. Losses at the gene ends were 2 bases for V and 0 bases for J; bases not matched to a gene: 9. The germline V gene encodes CDR1 SGHAT and CDR2 FQNNGV. The CDR3 spells CASSLFGDRWTSYEQYF. The DNA for the CDR3 is TGTGCCAGCAGCTTATTTGGGGACAGGTGGACCTCCTACGAGCAGTACTTC.

The V and J genes are TRBV10-2 and TRBJ1-2; TRBD1 matches at 11 bases. CDR1 and CDR2 from the germline V gene are WSHSY and SAAADI. There are 16 residues in the CDR3. V lost 6 bases, J lost 6 bases, and 12 bases stayed unmatched. The CDR3 sequence is CASRNLWTGGTNGYTF. For the CDR3, the DNA is TGCGCCAGCAGGAATCTGTGGACAGGGGGCACCAATGGCTACACCTTC.